This paragraph covers one T cell receptor (beta chain) sequence. Antigen specificity is unknown. With 60 Vbeta and 13 Jbeta primers, the PCR was carried out. TCRdb keeps only in-frame clones here, not all; method: immunoSEQ multiplex PCR. The sample lists some 150,000 clones; around 80% were seen once. The CDR3 runs to 16 residues. Germline V lookup: CDR1 LNHDA, CDR2 SQIVND (reference sequence). With V trimmed by 4 bases and J by 0 bases, 6 bases remained unmatched. The data derive from a study of cytomegalovirus exposure and HLA in healthy donors. Study-level findings and limits: Reportedly, a later analysis found an Asian-associated ancestry cluster had fewer N-insertions than the roughly 670-donor mean. In a later analysis, several top co-occurrence clusters appeared linked to parvovirus B19, influenza, CMV and Epstein-Barr virus.

V is TRBV19 and J is TRBJ1-5; 7 nucleotides line up with TRBD1. Sequenced: PBMCs. This TCR was recovered from a woman younger than 30 in good health and CMV-seronegative. The CDR3, as DNA: TGTGCCAGTAGTAAACAGGGGATTTTTAGCAATCAGCCCCAGCATTTT. It is translated as CASSKQGIFSNQPQHF.